This T cell receptor (beta chain) was identified during a study of T cells in Graves' hyperthyroidism and ophthalmopathy. Hyperthyroidism patients were newly diagnosed, had disease duration under 2 months, and were aged 18 to 65 years. Not enrolled were patients with uncontrolled infection, other autoimmune disease, pregnancy or lactation. PBMCs were collected from an approximately 9.3 ml volume of fresh peripheral blood. The sample holds a few counts of this clonotype. Its antigen remains unidentified. The CDR3 runs to 16 residues. The V end was cut by 0 bases, the J end by 4 bases, with 15 bases between. Germline CDR1 LGHNA, CDR2 YSLEER. TCR beta CDR3 sequences were amplified from RNA transcripts. The HTBI primer set drove a first-round RT-PCR of the TCR CDR3. MiXCR was run by TCRdb on the multiplex PCR reads, yielding one entry per CDR3 protein. The table shows 600,000 to 750,000 distinct CDR3 sequences, with around a sixth occurring only once.

Study results and caveats: Researchers report that a 13 V-J model separated ophthalmopathy from stable hyperthyroidism.

The TCR comes from a man in his forties or fifties with Graves' hyperthyroidism. The chain joins TRBV4-3 to TRBJ2-5, with TRBD1 as a possible D gene (7 bases). The sample consisted of blood. In nucleotides, the CDR3 is TGCGCCAGCAGCCAAGATGTGGCAGGGGGGAGAGAGACCCAGTACTTC. This translates into CASSQDVAGGRETQYF.